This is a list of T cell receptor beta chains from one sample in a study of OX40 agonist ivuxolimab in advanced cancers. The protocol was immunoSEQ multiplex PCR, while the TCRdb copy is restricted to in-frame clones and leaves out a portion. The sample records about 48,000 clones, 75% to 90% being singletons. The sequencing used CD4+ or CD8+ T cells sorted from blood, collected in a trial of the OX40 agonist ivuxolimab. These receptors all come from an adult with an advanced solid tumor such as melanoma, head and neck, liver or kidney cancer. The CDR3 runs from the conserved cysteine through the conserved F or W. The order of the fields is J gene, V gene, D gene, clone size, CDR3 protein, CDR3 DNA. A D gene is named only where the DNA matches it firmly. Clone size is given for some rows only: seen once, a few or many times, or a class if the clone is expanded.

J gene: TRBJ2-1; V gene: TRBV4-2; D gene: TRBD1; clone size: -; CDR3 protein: CASSRDRANNEQFF; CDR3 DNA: TGTGCCAGCAGCCGGGACAGGGCCAACAATGAGCAGTTCTTC
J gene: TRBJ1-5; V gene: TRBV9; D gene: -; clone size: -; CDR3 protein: CANPLREPQHF; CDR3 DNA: TGTGCCAACCCGCTGAGAGAACCCCAGCATTTT
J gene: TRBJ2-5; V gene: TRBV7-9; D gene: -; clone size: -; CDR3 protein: CASSSDILRGETQYF; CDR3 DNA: TGTGCCAGCAGCTCGGACATTCTTAGAGGAGAGACCCAGTACTTC
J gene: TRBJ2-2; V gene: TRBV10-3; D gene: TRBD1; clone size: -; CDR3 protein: CAIAGGANTGELFF; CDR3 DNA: TGTGCCATTGCAGGGGGCGCGAACACCGGGGAGCTGTTTTTT
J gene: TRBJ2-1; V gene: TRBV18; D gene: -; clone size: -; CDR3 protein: CASSPKEGSRYHNEQFF; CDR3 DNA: TGTGCCAGCTCACCTAAAGAAGGTTCCAGATACCATAATGAGCAGTTCTTC
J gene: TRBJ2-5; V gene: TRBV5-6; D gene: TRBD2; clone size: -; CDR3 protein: CASSRGLAEETQYF; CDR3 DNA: TGTGCCAGCAGCCGCGGGCTAGCGGAAGAGACCCAGTACTTC
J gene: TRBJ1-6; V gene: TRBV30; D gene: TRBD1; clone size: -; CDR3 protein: CAQTGGAGFSPLHF; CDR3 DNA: TGTGCGCAGACAGGGGGCGCAGGATTTTCACCCCTCCACTTT
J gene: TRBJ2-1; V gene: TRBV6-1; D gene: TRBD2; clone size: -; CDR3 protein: CASTRSSGYNEQFF; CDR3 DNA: TGTGCCAGCACTAGATCTAGCGGATACAATGAGCAGTTCTTC
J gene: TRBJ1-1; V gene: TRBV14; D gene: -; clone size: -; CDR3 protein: CASSHQGWNAEAFF; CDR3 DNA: TGTGCCAGCAGCCACCAGGGGTGGAACGCTGAAGCTTTCTTT
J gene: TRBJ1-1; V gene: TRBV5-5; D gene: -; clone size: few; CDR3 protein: CASSLTTNTEAFF; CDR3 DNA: TGTGCCAGCAGCCTAACTACGAACACTGAAGCTTTCTTT
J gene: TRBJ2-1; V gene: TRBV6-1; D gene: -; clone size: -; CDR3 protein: CASTTSGVGEQFF; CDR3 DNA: TGTGCCAGCACGACTAGTGGGGTGGGGGAGCAGTTCTTC
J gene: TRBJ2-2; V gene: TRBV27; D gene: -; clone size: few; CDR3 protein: CASSFWNTGELFF; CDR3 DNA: TGTGCCAGCAGTTTCTGGAACACCGGGGAGCTGTTTTTT
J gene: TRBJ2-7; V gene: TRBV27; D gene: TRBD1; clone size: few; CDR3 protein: CASRPTTGSSYEQYF; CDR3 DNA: TGTGCCAGCAGGCCCACGACAGGGTCCTCCTACGAGCAGTACTTC
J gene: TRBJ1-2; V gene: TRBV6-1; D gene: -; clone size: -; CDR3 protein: CASSEQGWGYGYTF; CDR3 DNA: TGTGCCAGCAGTGAACAGGGTTGGGGCTATGGCTACACCTTC